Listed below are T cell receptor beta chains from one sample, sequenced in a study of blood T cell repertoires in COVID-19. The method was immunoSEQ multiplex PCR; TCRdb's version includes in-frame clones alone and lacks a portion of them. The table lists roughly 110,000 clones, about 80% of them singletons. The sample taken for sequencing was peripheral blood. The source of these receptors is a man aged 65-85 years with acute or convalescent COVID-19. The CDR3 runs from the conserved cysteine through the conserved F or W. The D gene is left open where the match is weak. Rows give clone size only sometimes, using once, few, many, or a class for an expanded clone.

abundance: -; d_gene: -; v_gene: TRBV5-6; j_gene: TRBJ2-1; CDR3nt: TGTGCCAGCAGCCTCCCCGGTACGGGAGAGGTGTTCTTC; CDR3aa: CASSLPGTGEVFF
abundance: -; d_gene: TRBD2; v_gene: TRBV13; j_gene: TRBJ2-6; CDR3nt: TGTGCCAGCAGCTTCCCCACTAGCGGGGGGGTGGGAATTAGTTCTGGGGCCAACGTCCTGACTTTC; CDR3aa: CASSFPTSGGVGISSGANVLTF
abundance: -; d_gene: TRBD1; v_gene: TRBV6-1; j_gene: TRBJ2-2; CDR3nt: TGTGCCAGCAGTGGCGGGGAGGCGGGACAGGGTGTCACCGGGGAGCTGTTTTTT; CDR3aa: CASSGGEAGQGVTGELFF
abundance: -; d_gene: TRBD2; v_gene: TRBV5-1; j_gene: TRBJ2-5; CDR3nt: TGCGCCAGCAGCTTGGTGTTAGCGGGGGGAAACCCGCGGGAGACCCAGTACTTC; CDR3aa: CASSLVLAGGNPRETQYF
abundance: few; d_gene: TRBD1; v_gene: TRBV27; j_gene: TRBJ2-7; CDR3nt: TGTGCCAGCAGTTTATTTGGGGGACAGTTGAGCTCCTACGAGCAGTACTTC; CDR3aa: CASSLFGGQLSSYEQYF
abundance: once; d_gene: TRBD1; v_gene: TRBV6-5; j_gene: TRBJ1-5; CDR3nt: TGTGCCAGCAGACTACAGGGGCAGAATCAGCCCCAGCATTTT; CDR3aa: CASRLQGQNQPQHF
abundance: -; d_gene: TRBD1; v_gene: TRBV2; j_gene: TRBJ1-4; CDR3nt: TGTGCCAGCAGCGTCTTCGGGACAGGGGCTGAAAAACTGTTTTTT; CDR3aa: CASSVFGTGAEKLFF
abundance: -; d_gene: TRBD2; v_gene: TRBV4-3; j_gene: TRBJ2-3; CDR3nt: TGCGCCAGCAGCCAAGAGGGGACTAAAGAAGATACGCAGTATTTT; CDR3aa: CASSQEGTKEDTQYF
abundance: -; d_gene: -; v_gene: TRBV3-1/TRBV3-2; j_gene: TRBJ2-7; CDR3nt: TGTGCCAGCAGCCCACAGGGCGTCGAGCAGTACTTC; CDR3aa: CASSPQGVEQYF
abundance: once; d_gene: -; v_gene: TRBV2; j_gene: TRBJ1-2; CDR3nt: TGTGCCAGCAGTGAAGCGGGAGACTATGGCTACACCTTC; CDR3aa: CASSEAGDYGYTF
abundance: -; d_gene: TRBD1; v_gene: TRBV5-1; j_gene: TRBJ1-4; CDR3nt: TGCGCCAGCAGCTTGGGACCGGGCGTCAGGGGGAAACTGTTTTTT; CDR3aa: CASSLGPGVRGKLFF
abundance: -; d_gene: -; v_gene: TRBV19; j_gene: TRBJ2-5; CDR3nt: TGTGCCAGTGGGACCCAAGGGGGAGAGACCCAGTACTTC; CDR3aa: CASGTQGGETQYF
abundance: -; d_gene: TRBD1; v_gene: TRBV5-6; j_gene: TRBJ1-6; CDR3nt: TGTGCCAGCAGCTGGGACAGCGAGAATTCACCCCTCCACTTT; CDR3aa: CASSWDSENSPLHF
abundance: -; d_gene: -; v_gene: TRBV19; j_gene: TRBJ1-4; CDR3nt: TGTGCCAGTAGTGCCGGACAGAAGTTAAATGAAAAACTGTTTTTT; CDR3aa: CASSAGQKLNEKLFF
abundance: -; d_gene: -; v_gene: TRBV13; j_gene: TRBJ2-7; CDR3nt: TGTGCCAGCAGCTTCGGGACACAAAAGGACGAGCAGTACTTC; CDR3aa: CASSFGTQKDEQYF
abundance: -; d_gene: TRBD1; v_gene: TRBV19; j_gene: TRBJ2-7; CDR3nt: TGTGCCAGTAGTATAGGGACAGGGAGCTCCTACGAGCAGTACTTC; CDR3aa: CASSIGTGSSYEQYF
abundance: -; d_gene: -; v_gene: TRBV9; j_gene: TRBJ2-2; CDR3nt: TGTGCCAGCAGCGTACCCACCGAGAACGGGGAGCTGTTTTTT; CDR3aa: CASSVPTENGELFF
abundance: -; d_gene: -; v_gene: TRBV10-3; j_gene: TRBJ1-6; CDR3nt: TGTGCCATCAGTGAGACTCGGGATGAGGTCTATAATTCACCCCTCCACTTT; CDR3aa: CAISETRDEVYNSPLHF
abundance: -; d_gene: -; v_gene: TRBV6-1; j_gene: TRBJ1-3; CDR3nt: TGTGCCAGCAGTGAAGCGGGAGGACTTGGAAACACCATATATTTT; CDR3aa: CASSEAGGLGNTIYF
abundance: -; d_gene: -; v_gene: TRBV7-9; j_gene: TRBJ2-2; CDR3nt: TGTGCCAGCAGCTTAGGATTACAGGGTATCACCGGGGAGCTGTTTTTT; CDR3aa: CASSLGLQGITGELFF
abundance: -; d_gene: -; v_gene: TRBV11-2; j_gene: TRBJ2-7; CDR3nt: TGTGCCAGCAGCTTAGATGCAGGCCCCGAGCAGTACTTC; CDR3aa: CASSLDAGPEQYF
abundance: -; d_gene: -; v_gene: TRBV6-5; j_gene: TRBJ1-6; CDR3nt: TGTGCCAGCAGTTACAGGGGCACCCCGAGTAATTCACCCCTCCACTTT; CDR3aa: CASSYRGTPSNSPLHF
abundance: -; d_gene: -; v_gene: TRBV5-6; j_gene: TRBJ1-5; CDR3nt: TGTGCCAGCAGCTTGTTTCGTCAACAGGGCCACAATCAGCCCCAGCATTTT; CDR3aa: CASSLFRQQGHNQPQHF
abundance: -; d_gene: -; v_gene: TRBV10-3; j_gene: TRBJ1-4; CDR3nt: TGTGCCATCAGTGAGTCTACAGGGACTAATGAAAAACTGTTTTTT; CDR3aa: CAISESTGTNEKLFF
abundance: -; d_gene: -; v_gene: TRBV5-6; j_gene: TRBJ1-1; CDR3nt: TGTGCCAGCAGCTTGCCATCCGGGACAGAAGCTTTCTTT; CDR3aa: CASSLPSGTEAFF
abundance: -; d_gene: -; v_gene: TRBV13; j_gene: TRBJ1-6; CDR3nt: TGTGCCAGCAGCTTATTATCAGCTAGCTCCTATAATTCACCCCTCCACTTT; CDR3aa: CASSLLSASSYNSPLHF
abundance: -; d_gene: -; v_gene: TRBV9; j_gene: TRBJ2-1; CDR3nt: TGTGCCAGCAGCGTAGTCCCTAGGACTTCCAATGAGCAGTTCTTC; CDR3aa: CASSVVPRTSNEQFF
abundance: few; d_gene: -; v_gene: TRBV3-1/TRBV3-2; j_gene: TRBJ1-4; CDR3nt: TGTGCCAGCAGCCAACGGGGGGAGGTCGGTGAAAAACTGTTTTTT; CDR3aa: CASSQRGEVGEKLFF